Sequencing of this TCR beta chain was carried out in a study of T cells in Graves' hyperthyroidism and ophthalmopathy (dated by TCRdb to between 2018 and 2020). With regard to the full study: Peripheral blood samples were taken at the time of initial diagnosis, prior to any treatment. A discovery cohort of around 100 patients, fewer than 50 with Graves' ophthalmopathy and about 58 with stable Graves' hyperthyroidism, was used to find distinguishing TCR V-J signatures. An independent validation cohort of about 19 hyperthyroidism patients and approximately 16 patients who later progressed to ophthalmopathy tested prospective prediction of ophthalmopathy. The 90 or so discovery patients were randomly split 7:3 into training and test sets. In roughly six Graves' hyperthyroidism patients, the study also compared T-cell repertoires from thyroid tissue with T-cell repertoires from blood. Once sampling was done, hyperthyroidism patients were given methimazole at a starting dose of 30 mg daily, whereas ophthalmopathy patients were given high-dose intravenous methylprednisolone. According to the paper, TCR Vbeta CDR3 sequencing was carried out on around 140 peripheral blood samples, which came from 40 to 45 ophthalmopathy, under 85 hyperthyroidism and some 17 progressor patients. What the study reported, not specific to this receptor: No statistical method was used to set the sample size in advance, and investigators knew the group allocation. Most expanded thyroid clonotypes (frequency above 0.001) were also detected in blood, suggesting blood repertoires may reflect thyroid immune responses. Ophthalmopathy was separated from stable hyperthyroidism by a 13 V-J signature model, with about 86% sensitivity and 81% to 83% specificity obtained in cross-validation and 80%/75% obtained in testing. During validation, the model predicted progression to ophthalmopathy a median of approximately 6.5 months ahead of onset, with around 71% sensitivity and 72% to 85% specificity.

The TCR beta CDR3 regions were amplified from the RNA transcripts. A first-round RT-PCR of the TCR CDR3 used the HTBI primer set with the Qiagen OneStep RT-PCR kit. Libraries were constructed in a second round of multiplex PCR, after which size selection and purification were carried out. Libraries were sequenced paired-end with 100 bp reads on an Illumina HiSeq2000. On the authors' methods: Raw data were processed with SOAPnuke, discarding reads with adapters, uncalled bases, mean Phred below 15, or no exact constant-primer or identifier match. COPE v1.2.5 was used to merge high-quality paired reads, and clonotypes were defined as unique nucleotide sequences. Clonotypes were aligned to IMGT TRBV, TRBD and TRBJ reference segments using MiTCR v1.1. Analysis was restricted to V-J combinations with a frequency above 0.0001, which covered roughly 99% of repertoires. The TCS score was defined as F50 (clonal expansion) divided by E x V (chaos), with BLOSUM62-based TCRdist calculated between CDR3 peptides within each V-J. Welch's t-statistics and random forest reduced 500 to 650 V-J features to around 14, which were used in a naive Bayes classifier (R e1071). TCRdb passed the public sequencing reads through fastp at Q25 and MiXCR, retaining productive beta sequences. Each CDR3 protein appears once, grouped with its most common genes and DNA. The V and J calls follow TCRdb's processing rather than the paper's. This sample holds 400,000 to 550,000 distinct CDR3 sequences; about 15% were observed only once. The ten largest clones add up to about a sixth of the sample.

A patient counted as having stable Graves' hyperthyroidism if no progression to ophthalmopathy occurred over 18 months of follow-up. Hyperthyroidism patients were newly diagnosed, had a disease duration of under 2 months, and were aged 18 to 65 years. Any patient with an uncontrolled infection, another autoimmune disease, pregnancy or lactation was excluded. Diagnoses were based on clinical symptoms, serum thyroxine and TRAb, thyroid ultrasound and orbital computed tomography. Ficoll-Paque density gradient centrifugation was used to isolate PBMCs from about 9 ml of fresh peripheral blood. Total RNA was extracted with Trizol reagent, and quality was checked on an Agilent 2100 Bioanalyzer. This clonotype was counted at least ten times. It has no known antigen specificity. No base quality information exists; no much larger clone differs at one position. The material sequenced was blood. The origin of this receptor is a young woman with Graves' hyperthyroidism.

In nucleotides, the sequence is TGTGCCAGCAGTTACTCAGATACGCAGTATTTT. This translates into CASSYSDTQYF. Recombination joined TRBV12-3 or TRBV12-4 with TRBJ2-3; the D gene remains uncertain. V gives up 4 bases and J gives up 4 bases, and the segment between their germline ends measures 3 bases. Its CDR3 holds 11 amino acids, cysteine through phenylalanine. Just the 33-base CDR3 DNA is kept, in frame starting at base 1.